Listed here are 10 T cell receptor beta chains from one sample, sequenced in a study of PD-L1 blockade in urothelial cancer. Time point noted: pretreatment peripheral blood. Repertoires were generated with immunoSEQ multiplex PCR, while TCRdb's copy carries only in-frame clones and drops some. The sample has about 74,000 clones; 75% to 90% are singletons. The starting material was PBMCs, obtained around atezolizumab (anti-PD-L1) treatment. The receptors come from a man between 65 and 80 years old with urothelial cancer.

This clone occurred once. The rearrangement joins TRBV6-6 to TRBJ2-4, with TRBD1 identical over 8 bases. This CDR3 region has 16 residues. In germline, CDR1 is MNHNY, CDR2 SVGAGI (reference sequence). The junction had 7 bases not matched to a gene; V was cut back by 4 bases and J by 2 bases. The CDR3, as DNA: TGTGCCAGCAGTTCCGGACAGGGTGAGACCAAAAACATTCAGTACTTC. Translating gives CASSSGQGETKNIQYF.

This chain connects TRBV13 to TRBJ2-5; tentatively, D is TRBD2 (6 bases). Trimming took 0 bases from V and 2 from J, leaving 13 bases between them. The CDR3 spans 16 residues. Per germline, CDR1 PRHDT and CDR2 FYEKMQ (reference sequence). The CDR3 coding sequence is TGTGCCAGCAGCTTAGGCCTGGGGGGAGAGCAAGAGACCCAGTACTTC. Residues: CASSLGLGGEQETQYF.

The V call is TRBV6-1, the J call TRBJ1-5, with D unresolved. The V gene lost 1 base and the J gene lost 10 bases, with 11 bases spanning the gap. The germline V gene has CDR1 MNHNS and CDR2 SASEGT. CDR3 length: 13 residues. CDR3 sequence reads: CASSEERAFPQHF. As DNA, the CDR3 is TGTGCCAGCAGTGAAGAGAGGGCTTTCCCCCAGCATTTT.

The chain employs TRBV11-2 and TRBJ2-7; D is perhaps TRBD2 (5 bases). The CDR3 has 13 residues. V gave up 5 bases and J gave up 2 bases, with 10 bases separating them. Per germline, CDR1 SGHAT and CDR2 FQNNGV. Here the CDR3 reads CASSGWRPYEQYF. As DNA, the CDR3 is TGTGCCAGCAGCGGCTGGAGGCCCTACGAGCAGTACTTC.

In DNA form, the CDR3 reads TGTGCCATCAGTGAGGGCCCCGGGGAGCTGTTTTTT. Residues: CAISEGPGELFF. V gene TRBV10-3 combines with J gene TRBJ2-2; D is unclear. Germline CDR1 ENHRY, CDR2 SYGVKD. The V and J ends lost 2 bases and 6 bases respectively, with 4 bases between them. The CDR3 consists of 12 residues.

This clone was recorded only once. CDR3 loop: CASSLEGQGLSEQYF. CDR3 coding DNA: TGCGCCAGCAGCTTGGAGGGACAAGGGTTGAGCGAGCAGTACTTC. V and J are TRBV5-1 and TRBJ2-7, with a tentative D call TRBD1 (6 bases). The length of the CDR3 is 15 residues. V gave up 0 bases and J gave up 6 bases, with 16 bases separating them. Germline V lookup: CDR1 SGHRS, CDR2 YFSETQ.

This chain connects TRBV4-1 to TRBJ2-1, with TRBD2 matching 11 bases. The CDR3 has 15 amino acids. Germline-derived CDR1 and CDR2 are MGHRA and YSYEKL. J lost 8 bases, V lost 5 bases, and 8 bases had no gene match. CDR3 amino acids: CASSSTSGGRDEQFF. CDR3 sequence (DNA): TGCGCCAGCAGCTCTACTAGCGGGGGCCGCGATGAGCAGTTCTTC.

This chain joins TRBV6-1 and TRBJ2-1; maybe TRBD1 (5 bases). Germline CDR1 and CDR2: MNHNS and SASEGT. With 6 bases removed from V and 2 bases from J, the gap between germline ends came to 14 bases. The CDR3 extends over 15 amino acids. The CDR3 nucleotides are TGTGCCAGCAGACGTGGGCAGGGCCCCTACAATGAGCAGTTCTTC. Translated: CASRRGQGPYNEQFF.

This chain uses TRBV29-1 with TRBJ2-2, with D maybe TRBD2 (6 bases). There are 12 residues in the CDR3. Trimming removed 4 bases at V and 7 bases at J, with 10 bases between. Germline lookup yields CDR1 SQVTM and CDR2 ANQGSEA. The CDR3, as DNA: TGCAGCGTTGTCGGGGGTATCGGGGAGCTGTTTTTT. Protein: CSVVGGIGELFF.

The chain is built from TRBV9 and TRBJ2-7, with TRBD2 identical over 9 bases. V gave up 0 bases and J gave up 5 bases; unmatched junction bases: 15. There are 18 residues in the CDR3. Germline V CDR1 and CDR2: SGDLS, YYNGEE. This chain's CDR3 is CASSVGGSGSKVFHEQYF. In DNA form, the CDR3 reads TGTGCCAGCAGCGTAGGGGGTAGCGGGAGTAAGGTTTTCCACGAGCAGTACTTC.